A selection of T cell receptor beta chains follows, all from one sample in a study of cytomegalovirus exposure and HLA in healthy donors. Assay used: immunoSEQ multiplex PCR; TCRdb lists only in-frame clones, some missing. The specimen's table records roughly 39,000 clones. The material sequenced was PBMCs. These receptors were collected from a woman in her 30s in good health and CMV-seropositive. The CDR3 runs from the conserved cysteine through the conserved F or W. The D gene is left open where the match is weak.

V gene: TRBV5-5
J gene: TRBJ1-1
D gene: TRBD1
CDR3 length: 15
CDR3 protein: CASSVRTGRYTEAFF

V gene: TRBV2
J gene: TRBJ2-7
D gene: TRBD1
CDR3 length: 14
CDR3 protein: CAGGKDGTANEQYF

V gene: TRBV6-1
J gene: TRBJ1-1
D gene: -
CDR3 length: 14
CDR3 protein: CASSEPGGNTEAFF

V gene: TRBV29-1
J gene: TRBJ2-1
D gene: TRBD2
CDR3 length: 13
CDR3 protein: CSVGTSRNNEQFF

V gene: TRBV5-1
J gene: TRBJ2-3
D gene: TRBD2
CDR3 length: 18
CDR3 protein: CASSATGTSGASTDTQYF

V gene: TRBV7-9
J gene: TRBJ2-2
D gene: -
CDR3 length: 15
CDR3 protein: CASILDMIPRGELFF

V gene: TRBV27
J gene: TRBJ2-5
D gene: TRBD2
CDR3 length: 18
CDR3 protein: CASSRLAGGLNPQETQYF

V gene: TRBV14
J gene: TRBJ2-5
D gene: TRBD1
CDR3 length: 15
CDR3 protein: CASSRTGAMKETQYF

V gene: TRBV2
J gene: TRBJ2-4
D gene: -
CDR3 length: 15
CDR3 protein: CASSFRVLAKNIQYF

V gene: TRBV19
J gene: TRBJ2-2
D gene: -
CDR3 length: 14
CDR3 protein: CASRGGQRTGELFF

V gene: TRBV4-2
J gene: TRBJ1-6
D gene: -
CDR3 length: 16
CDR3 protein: CASSQDLTARNSPLHF

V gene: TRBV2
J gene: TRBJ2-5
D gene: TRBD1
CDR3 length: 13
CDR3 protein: CASREQGVETQYF

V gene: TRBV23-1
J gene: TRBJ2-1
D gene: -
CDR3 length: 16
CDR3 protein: CASSHQHRESIDEQFF

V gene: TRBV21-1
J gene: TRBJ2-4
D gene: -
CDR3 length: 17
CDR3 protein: CASSNAPPGKDKNIQYF

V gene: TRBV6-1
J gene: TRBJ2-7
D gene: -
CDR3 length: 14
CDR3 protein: CASSNLDSNYEQYF

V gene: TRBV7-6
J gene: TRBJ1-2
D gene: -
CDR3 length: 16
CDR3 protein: CASSSVIGRQFYGYTF